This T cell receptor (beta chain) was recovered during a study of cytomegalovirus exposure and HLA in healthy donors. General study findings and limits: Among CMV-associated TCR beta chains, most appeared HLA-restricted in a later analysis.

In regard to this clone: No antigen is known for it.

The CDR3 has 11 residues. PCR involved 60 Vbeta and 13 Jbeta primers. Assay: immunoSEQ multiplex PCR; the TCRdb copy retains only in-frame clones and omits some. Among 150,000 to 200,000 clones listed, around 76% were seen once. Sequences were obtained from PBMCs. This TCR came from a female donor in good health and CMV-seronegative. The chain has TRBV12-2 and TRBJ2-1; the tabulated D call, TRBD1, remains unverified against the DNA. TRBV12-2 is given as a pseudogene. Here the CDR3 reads CASRLGAEQFF. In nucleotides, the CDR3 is TGTGCAAGTCGCTTAGGGGCTGAGCAGTTCTTC.